This paragraph reports one T cell receptor (beta chain). Its target is not known. This entry belongs to a study of T cells in tumors after PD-1 blockade. Study context: No patient had prior checkpoint blockade, systemic immunosuppression, or radiotherapy within 4 weeks. Some patients also took daily vismodegib 150 mg during anti-PD-1 treatment. The study's findings and limits: Peripheral recruitment is suggested, as some novel exhausted tumor clones were in pre-treatment blood.

Profiling relied on immunoSEQ multiplex PCR, and the TCRdb table lists in-frame clones only, not all of them. The sample has 20,000 to 30,000 clones, 65% to 85% seen once. With 1 base removed from V and 2 bases from J, the gap between germline ends came to 6 bases. Germline CDR1 is MGHDK and CDR2 is SYGVNS. This CDR3 has 14 amino acids. The sample consisted of PBMCs, taken after anti-PD-1 treatment. This receptor was obtained from a human donor with basal cell carcinoma. The chain uses TRBV25-1 and TRBJ1-5; D unclear. The CDR3 sequence is CASSEFGGNQPQHF. As DNA, the CDR3 is TGTGCCAGCAGTGAATTCGGGGGCAATCAGCCCCAGCATTTT.